This T cell receptor (beta chain) was found in a study of PD-1 blockade in mismatch repair-deficient tumors. Overall study findings and caveats: After pembrolizumab, tumor-resident clones rose rapidly, then generally contracted before radiologic responses.

Mismatch repair deficiency was confirmed in all patients, by PCR or immunohistochemistry. TCRs were sequenced from a few patients responding to pembrolizumab. About this clone itself: Its target is unknown.

Looked up from germline, CDR1 is SGHTA and CDR2 is FQGNSA. V was pared by 3 bases and J by 4 bases, with 3 bases of the junction left unmatched. The CDR3 covers 13 residues. Assay: immunoSEQ multiplex PCR; the TCRdb copy retains only in-frame clones and omits some. There are about 25,000 clones in the sample; approximately 84% occur only once, and about 3% lies in the top ten. This sequence originates from an adult with mismatch repair-deficient cancer. Sequenced here: PBMCs, sampled before pembrolizumab treatment. The rearrangement links TRBV7-2 to TRBJ2-7; 7 bases agree with TRBD2. This chain's CDR3 is CASSLTGGYEQYF. The CDR3, as DNA: TGTGCCAGCAGCTTGACCGGGGGGTACGAGCAGTACTTC.